A single sample is the source of the 31 T cell receptor beta chains below, sequenced in a study of blood T cell repertoires in COVID-19. TCRdb keeps only in-frame clones here, not all; method: immunoSEQ multiplex PCR. Of roughly 290,000 clones listed, approximately 83% are singletons. The source material was PBMCs or T cells enriched from blood (not recorded which). These receptor sequences come from a man aged 30-40 years who had recovered from COVID-19.

The chain links TRBV27 to TRBJ1-5, with 8 bases identical to TRBD1. CDR3 length: 14 amino acids. J was trimmed by 10 bases and V by 3 bases; bases with no gene match: 8. Germline values: CDR1 MNHEY, CDR2 SMNVEV (reference sequence). CDR3: CASSFGQGAGPQHF. DNA of the CDR3: TGTGCCAGCAGTTTTGGGCAGGGGGCGGGTCCCCAGCATTTT.

This rearrangement joins TRBV4-3 to TRBJ1-5, with 7 positions matching TRBD1. Germline V gene data show CDR1 as LGHNA and CDR2 as YSLEER. CDR3 length equals 16 residues. The junction had 7 bases not matched to a gene; V was cut back by 0 bases and J by 5 bases. This CDR3 reads CASSQETGTVDQPQHF. The CDR3 DNA reads TGCGCCAGCAGCCAAGAGACCGGGACAGTGGATCAGCCCCAGCATTTT.

The gene calls are TRBV5-1 and TRBJ1-2; tentatively, D is TRBD1 (5 bases). The CDR3 loop spans 15 amino acids. V dropped 1 base and J dropped 4 bases, with 14 bases sitting between them. CDR1 and CDR2 from the germline V gene are SGHRS and YFSETQ. CDR3 residues: CASSLSSGLGYGYTF. The CDR3 DNA reads as TGCGCCAGCAGCTTGTCGTCAGGGCTAGGCTATGGCTACACCTTC.

The gene calls are TRBV7-3 and TRBJ2-7, with D tentatively TRBD2 (5 bases). The CDR3 is 14 amino acids. V dropped 2 bases and J dropped 7 bases, with 15 bases sitting between them. The germline gives CDR1 SGHTA, CDR2 FQGTGA. The CDR3 region has the DNA TGTGCCAGCAGCTTAGCCTCCCTAGCCGGAGAGCAGTACTTC. This gives the protein CASSLASLAGEQYF.

This clone came up a few times. This rearrangement joins TRBV5-1 to TRBJ2-1, with 10 bases identical to TRBD2. The germline gives CDR1 SGHRS, CDR2 YFSETQ. Germline trimming cut 2 bases from V and 5 bases from J; bases unmatched to any gene: 4. The CDR3 runs 15 residues. The CDR3 here is CASSFSGGPNNEQFF. The DNA for the CDR3 is TGCGCCAGCAGCTTTAGCGGGGGGCCCAACAATGAGCAGTTCTTC.

The chain is built from TRBV6-1 and TRBJ2-2; D is unclear. The CDR3 sequence is 13 residues long. V gave up 0 bases and J gave up 3 bases, with 2 bases separating them. Germline CDR1 MNHNS, CDR2 SASEGT. Here the CDR3 reads CASSEADTGELFF. The CDR3 bases are TGTGCCAGCAGTGAAGCCGACACCGGGGAGCTGTTTTTT.

In DNA, the CDR3 is TGTGCCAGCAGCGTAGGAGTTCTAGCGGGGGGGCGGGAGACCCAGTACTTC. Amino acids: CASSVGVLAGGRETQYF. This chain links TRBV9 with TRBJ2-5, with 12 positions matching TRBD2. The CDR3 has 17 residues. The germline V gene encodes CDR1 SGDLS and CDR2 YYNGEE. Trimming at V came to 0 bases and at J to 5 bases, leaving 8 bases not matched to a gene.

The chain employs TRBV28 and TRBJ2-7; TRBD2 is a possible D gene (6 bases). This CDR3 has 12 residues. V was trimmed by 7 bases and J by 3 bases, leaving 10 bases between them. Germline V gives CDR1 MDHEN, CDR2 SYDVKM. The CDR3 nucleotides are TGTGCCAGCAATGGCGGGGACTACGAGCAGTACTTC. Translated: CASNGGDYEQYF.

CDR3 nucleotides: TGTGCCCACGAGCGGCTCCCGGGTGCTTTCTTT. It specifies CAHERLPGAFF. This chain connects TRBV10-3 to TRBJ1-1; D gene ambiguous. Germline V gives CDR1 ENHRY, CDR2 SYGVKD. There are 11 residues in the CDR3. Trimming removed 11 bases at V and 11 bases at J, with 18 bases between.

The genes are TRBV6-5 and TRBJ1-1; 9 bases are shared with TRBD1. This CDR3 has 14 amino acids. Trimming at V came to 0 bases and at J to 9 bases, leaving 5 bases not matched to a gene. CDR1 MNHEY and CDR2 SVGAGI come from the germline V gene. The CDR3 is CASSYSLGQGQAFF. The CDR3 nucleotides are TGTGCCAGCAGTTACTCGCTAGGACAGGGGCAAGCTTTCTTT.

The chain links TRBV9 to TRBJ2-3; no definite D call. In germline, CDR1 is SGDLS, CDR2 YYNGEE. This CDR3 is built from 15 residues. Trimming took off 0 bases at V and 1 base at J, with 9 bases between the two ends. In nucleotides, the CDR3 is TGTGCCAGCAGCGTAGAATCCCTTGGCACAGATACGCAGTATTTT. Its translation is CASSVESLGTDTQYF. Full variable domain (outside the CDR3, taken from reference TRBV9 and TRBJ2-3): DSGVTQTPKHLITATGQRVTLRCSPRSGDLSVYWYQQSLDQGLQFLIQYYNGEERAKGNILERFSAQQFPDLHSELNLSSLELGDSALYFCASSVESLGTDTQYFGPGTRLTVL.

The rearrangement links TRBV11-3 to TRBJ2-6; weak D call: TRBD1 (6 bases). CDR3 length equals 17 residues. V dropped 5 bases and J dropped 0 bases, with 14 bases sitting between them. Germline loops: CDR1 SGHNT, CDR2 YENEEA. For the CDR3, the DNA is TGTGCCAGCAGCCCTGGGGGCAGCTACTCTGGGGCCAACGTCCTGACTTTC. Translating gives CASSPGGSYSGANVLTF.

The CDR3 loop reads CASSLVASGGEQYF. In DNA form, the CDR3 reads TGTGCCAGCAGCTTAGTTGCTAGCGGGGGCGAGCAGTACTTC. This chain connects TRBV11-2 to TRBJ2-7; 10 bases fit TRBD2. V was clipped by 1 base and J by 6 bases; unmatched bases: 3. The CDR3 contains 14 residues. Per germline, CDR1 SGHAT and CDR2 FQNNGV.

This chain links TRBV27 with TRBJ2-2; unclear D gene. Germline values: CDR1 MNHEY, CDR2 SMNVEV (reference sequence). Trimming pared 2 bases from V and 1 base from J, leaving 11 bases between. The CDR3 runs 16 residues. CDR3 DNA sequence: TGTGCCAGCAGTTTAACTATTAGCCAGAACACCGGGGAGCTGTTTTTT. Protein sequence: CASSLTISQNTGELFF.

This clone was seen only once. The chain joins TRBV5-1 to TRBJ2-7; TRBD1 matches at 9 bases. CDR1 and CDR2 from the germline V gene are SGHRS and YFSETQ. After removal of 5 bases from V and 7 bases from J, the junction contained 7 bases not matched to a gene. CDR3 length equals 13 residues. In nucleotides, the CDR3 is TGCGCCAGCAGGACGGGACAGGGCAATGAGCAGTACTTC. Protein product: CASRTGQGNEQYF. The full variable domain, rest sourced from reference TRBV5-1 and TRBJ2-7, is KAGVTQTPRYLIKTRGQQVTLSCSPISGHRSVSWYQQTPGQGLQFLFEYFSETQRNKGNFPGRFSGRQFSNSRSEMNVSTLELGDSALYLCASRTGQGNEQYFGPGTRLTVT.

The V gene is TRBV18, the J gene TRBJ1-2, with 8 bases lining up with TRBD1. From germline, CDR1 is KGHSH and CDR2 LQKENI. This CDR3 contains 12 residues. Germline trimming cut 4 bases from V and 7 bases from J; bases unmatched to any gene: 2. CDR3 protein: CASSQGQGGYTF. CDR3 coding DNA: TGTGCCAGCTCACAAGGACAGGGTGGCTACACCTTC.

The rearrangement uses TRBV25-1 and TRBJ2-2, with D possibly matching TRBD1 (5 bases). Germline lookup yields CDR1 MGHDK and CDR2 SYGVNS. This CDR3 is built from 14 residues. Trimming took 5 bases from V and 5 from J, leaving 12 bases between them. The CDR3 DNA sequence: TGTGCCAGCAGTAATAAAAGGGGTACCGGGGAGCTGTTTTTT. Its protein product is CASSNKRGTGELFF.

The chain is built from TRBV19 and TRBJ2-2; 8 nucleotides match TRBD1. The CDR3 extends over 15 amino acids. CDR1 LNHDA and CDR2 SQIVND come from the germline V gene (reference sequence). The junction had 7 bases not matched to a gene; V was cut back by 3 bases and J by 7 bases. CDR3 in amino acids: CASSMMAGGSGELFF. In nucleotides, the CDR3 is TGTGCCAGTAGTATGATGGCAGGGGGCAGCGGGGAGCTGTTTTTT.

V and J are TRBV12-3 or TRBV12-4 and TRBJ2-3; D not certain. Trimming took 6 bases from V and 5 from J, leaving 9 bases between them. The CDR3 loop spans 12 amino acids. Here the CDR3 reads CASSQARDTQYF. The CDR3 DNA follows: TGTGCCAGCAGCCAAGCAAGAGATACGCAGTATTTT.

The J gene is TRBJ1-1, the V gene TRBV6-1; maybe TRBD1 (6 bases). V dropped 2 bases and J dropped 3 bases, with 10 bases sitting between them. Germline CDR1 and CDR2: MNHNS and SASEGT. The CDR3 sequence is 14 residues long. The CDR3 DNA reads TGTGCCAGCAGTGAATTTTACAGGGACACTGAAGCTTTCTTT. This codes for CASSEFYRDTEAFF.

This chain joins TRBV6-5 and TRBJ1-1; TRBD1 matches at 7 bases. In germline, CDR1 is MNHEY, CDR2 SVGAGI. The CDR3 contains 12 residues. The V and J ends lost 7 bases and 6 bases, in that order; junction bases with no gene match: 5. The CDR3 protein is CASTTGVAEAFF. The CDR3 nucleotides read TGTGCCAGCACAACAGGGGTTGCTGAAGCTTTCTTT.

The V and J genes are TRBV24-1 and TRBJ2-1, with TRBD1 matching 9 bases. CDR3 length: 14 residues. Unmatched junction bases numbered 6, after V lost 3 bases and J lost 10 bases. Germline lookup yields CDR1 KGHDR and CDR2 SFDVKD. CDR3 nucleotides: TGTGCCACCAGTGATCGGGACAGGGCACTCGAGCAGTTCTTC. Protein: CATSDRDRALEQFF.

The chain is built from TRBV29-1 and TRBJ1-2; maybe TRBD1 (6 bases). Germline-derived CDR1 and CDR2 are SQVTM and ANQGSEA. V was trimmed by 1 base and J by 4 bases, leaving 10 bases between them. This CDR3 has 13 amino acids. CDR3 sequence (DNA): TGCAGCGTTGAAGTAGTGACAGGCTATGGCTACACCTTC. It encodes CSVEVVTGYGYTF.

The V and J genes are TRBV7-8 and TRBJ1-5, with TRBD1 matching over 7 bases. Per germline, CDR1 SGHVS and CDR2 FQNEAQ. Losses at the gene ends were 7 bases for V and 6 bases for J; bases not matched to a gene: 12. The CDR3 sequence is 15 residues long. The CDR3 DNA reads TGTGCCAGCACCTCAAGCAGGGGGTTTGGTCAGCCCCAGCATTTT. Amino acid sequence: CASTSSRGFGQPQHF.

The chain couples TRBV5-1 to TRBJ1-5, with 7 bases fitting TRBD1. CDR1 is SGHRS and CDR2 is YFSETQ in the germline V gene. The CDR3 runs 14 residues. V was pared by 4 bases and J by 7 bases, with 8 bases of the junction left unmatched. CDR3 DNA sequence: TGCGCCAGCAGCGATGGACAGGCAGGGCAGCCCCAGCATTTT. This encodes CASSDGQAGQPQHF. Full variable domain (remainder filled in from reference TRBV5-1 and TRBJ1-5): KAGVTQTPRYLIKTRGQQVTLSCSPISGHRSVSWYQQTPGQGLQFLFEYFSETQRNKGNFPGRFSGRQFSNSRSEMNVSTLELGDSALYLCASSDGQAGQPQHFGDGTRLSIL.

The V and J genes are TRBV18 and TRBJ1-1; D possibly corresponds to TRBD1 (5 bases). Germline-derived CDR1 and CDR2 are KGHSH and LQKENI. V was trimmed by 0 bases and J by 3 bases, leaving 17 bases between them. There are 17 residues in the CDR3. The CDR3 here is CASSPPSLAGMDTEAFF. CDR3 nucleotides: TGTGCCAGCTCACCACCGTCACTCGCAGGGATGGACACTGAAGCTTTCTTT.

The CDR3 protein is CASSPRARANEKLFF. CDR3 sequence (DNA): TGTGCCAGCTCCCCTCGGGCGCGGGCTAATGAAAAACTGTTTTTT. The rearrangement uses TRBV21-1 and TRBJ1-4. TRBV21-1 is listed as a pseudogene. The CDR3 extends over 15 amino acids.

The chain combines TRBV5-4 with TRBJ1-3; possible D gene TRBD1, 6 bases. The CDR3 consists of 15 residues. In germline, CDR1 is SGHNT, CDR2 YYREEE (reference sequence). Trimming pared 4 bases from V and 0 bases from J, leaving 11 bases between. The CDR3 reads CASSAGQFSGNTIYF. DNA of the CDR3: TGTGCCAGCAGCGCCGGACAGTTCTCTGGAAACACCATATATTTT.

V usage is TRBV5-4 and J usage is TRBJ1-1; D is perhaps TRBD1 (5 bases). The CDR3 consists of 15 residues. Trimming stripped 4 bases from V and 3 bases from J, with 16 bases between. The V gene's germline CDR1 is SGHNT and CDR2 YYREEE (reference sequence). In nucleotides, the CDR3 is TGTGCCAGCAGCCTCCCGGGGGGTATCGACACTGAAGCTTTCTTT. Its translation is CASSLPGGIDTEAFF.

V gene TRBV4-3 combines with J gene TRBJ2-1; no reliable D call. Trimming took off 4 bases at V and 6 bases at J, with 10 bases between the two ends. CDR1 and CDR2 (germline): LGHNA, YSLEER. CDR3 length equals 13 residues. The CDR3 loop is CASSPIPGNEQFF. The CDR3 DNA reads as TGCGCCAGCAGCCCGATCCCGGGCAATGAGCAGTTCTTC.

This clone was recorded once. This chain joins TRBV7-9 and TRBJ2-1; 11 bases agree with TRBD2. The CDR3 sequence is 17 residues long. V shed 2 bases, J shed 8 bases, and the junction held 11 bases outside the gene matches. CDR1 is SEHNR, CDR2 FQNEAQ, per germline (reference sequence). CDR3 in amino acids: CASSLPLAGGSQDEQFF. In DNA form, the CDR3 reads TGTGCCAGCAGCTTACCCCTAGCGGGGGGCTCTCAGGATGAGCAGTTCTTC.